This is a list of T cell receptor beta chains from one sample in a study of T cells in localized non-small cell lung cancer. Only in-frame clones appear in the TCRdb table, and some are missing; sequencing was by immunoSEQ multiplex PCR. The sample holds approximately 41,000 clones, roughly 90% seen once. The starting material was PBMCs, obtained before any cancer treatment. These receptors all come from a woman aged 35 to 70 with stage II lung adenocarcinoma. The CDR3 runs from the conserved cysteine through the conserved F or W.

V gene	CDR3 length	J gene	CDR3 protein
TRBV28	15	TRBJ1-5	CASSSFGQGHQPQHF
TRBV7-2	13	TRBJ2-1	CASSFAYNNEQFF
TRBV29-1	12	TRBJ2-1	CSVEDLGNEQFF
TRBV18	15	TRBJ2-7	CASSPGLGRPYEQYF
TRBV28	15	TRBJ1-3	CASSLRGRSGNTIYF
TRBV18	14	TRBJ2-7	CASRTGTGSSEQYF
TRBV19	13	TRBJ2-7	CASSPTGTYEQYF
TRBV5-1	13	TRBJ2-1	CASSLAGGTEQFF
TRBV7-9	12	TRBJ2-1	CASILAGVEQFF
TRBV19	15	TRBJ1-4	CASSTAREPNEKLFF
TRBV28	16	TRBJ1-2	CASNTLGPGGKYGYTF
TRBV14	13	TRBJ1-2	CASSQGQGRGYTF
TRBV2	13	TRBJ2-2	CASSERRTGELFF
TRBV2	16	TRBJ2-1	CASSGKRGSSYNEQFF
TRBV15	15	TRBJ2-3	CATSGGTGGIDTQYF
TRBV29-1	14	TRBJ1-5	CSVEGGFSNQPQHF
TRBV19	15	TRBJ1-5	CASTLIGEEGQPQHF
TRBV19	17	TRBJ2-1	CASMGWGAVRPNNEQFF
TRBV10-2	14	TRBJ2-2	CASSELGGRGELFF
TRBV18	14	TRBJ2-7	CASSRRDGAYEQYF
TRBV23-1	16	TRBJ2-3	CASSRNSGRITDTQYF
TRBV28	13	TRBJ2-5	CASTRGRGETQYF
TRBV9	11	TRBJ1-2	CASSVVGGYTF
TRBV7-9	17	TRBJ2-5	CASSPTSRGATQETQYF
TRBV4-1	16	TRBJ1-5	CASSQEAAFSNQPQHF
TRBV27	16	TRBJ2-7	CASRGALRQGGYEQYF
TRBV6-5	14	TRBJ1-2	CASSYGYTGYGYTF
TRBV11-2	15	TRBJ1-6	CASSLIPEPNSPLHF
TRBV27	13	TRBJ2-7	CASSFTYTYEQYF
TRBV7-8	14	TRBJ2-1	CASSDADRVGEQFF
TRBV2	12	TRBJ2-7	CASSGTGNEQYF
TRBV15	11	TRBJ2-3	CATSGEADQYF
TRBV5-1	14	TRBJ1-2	CASSSQGALNGYTF
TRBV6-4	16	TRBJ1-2	CASSSSGQGPIYGYTF
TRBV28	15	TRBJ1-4	CASSLSGGAIEKLFF
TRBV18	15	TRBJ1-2	CASSISQEISYGYTF
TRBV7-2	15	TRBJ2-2	CASSLSGPNTGELFF
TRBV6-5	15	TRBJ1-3	CASSQGQGSGNTIYF
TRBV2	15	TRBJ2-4	CASKEGHRGTSIQYF
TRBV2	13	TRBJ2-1	CASRGDSYNEQFF
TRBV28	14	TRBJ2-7	CASSTRGASYEQYF
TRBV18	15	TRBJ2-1	CASSPVQLTYNEQFF
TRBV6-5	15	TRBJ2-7	CASSYLAGGSYEQYF
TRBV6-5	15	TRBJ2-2	CASRDHRGNTGELFF
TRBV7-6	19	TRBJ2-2	CASSTEVTLIPNTDGELFF
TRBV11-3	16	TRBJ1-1	CASSFTGGAENTEAFF
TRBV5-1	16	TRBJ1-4	CASSFGRGGTNEKLFF
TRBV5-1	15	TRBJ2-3	CASSFRQGGPDTQYF
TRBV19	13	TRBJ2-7	CASSGTAIYEQYF
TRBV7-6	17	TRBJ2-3	CASSLALAGGSTDTQYF
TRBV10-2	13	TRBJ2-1	CAASGREYNEQFF
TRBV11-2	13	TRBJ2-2	CASSLVGAGELFF
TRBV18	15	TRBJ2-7	CASSTRGLATDEQYF